This record looks at one TCR beta chain sequence and its context. This entry is derived from a study of blood T cell repertoires in COVID-19. Across the whole study: Acute-phase and convalescent COVID-19 samples originated in the United States, Italy and Spain. T cells, B-cell-depleted T cells, or PBMCs provided the cDNA or gDNA that served as material.

The CDR3 totals 15 residues. The V gene lost 0 bases and the J gene lost 0 bases, with 9 bases spanning the gap. CDR1 is MGHRA, CDR2 YSYEKL, per germline. Those enrolled in Seattle joined during active infection and were followed longitudinally afterward. In the original workflow: For nucleated cells, counts were estimated from reference gene primer amplification. Measured with immunoSEQ multiplex PCR; TCRdb has only the in-frame clones, and not every one. The D gene and trimming were derived from the DNA, and the V and J assignments and clone size from that table. The data show about 140,000 clones, around 83% seen once.

The sequence derives from a man aged 25 to 45 with COVID-19, enrolled during active disease. This chain joins TRBV4-1 and TRBJ2-7; D is uncertain. The specimen was peripheral blood. The CDR3 is CASSQDIHISYEQYF. Here the CDR3 DNA reads TGCGCCAGCAGCCAAGATATCCACATCTCCTACGAGCAGTACTTC.